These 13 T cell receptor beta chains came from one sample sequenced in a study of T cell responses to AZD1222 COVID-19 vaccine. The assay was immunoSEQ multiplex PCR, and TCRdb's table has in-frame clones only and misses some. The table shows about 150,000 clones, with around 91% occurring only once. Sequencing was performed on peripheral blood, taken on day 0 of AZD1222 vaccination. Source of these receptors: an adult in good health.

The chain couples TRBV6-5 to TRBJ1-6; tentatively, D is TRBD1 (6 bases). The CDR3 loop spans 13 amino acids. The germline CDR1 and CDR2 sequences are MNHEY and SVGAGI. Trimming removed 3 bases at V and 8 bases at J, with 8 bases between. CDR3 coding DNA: TGTGCCAGCAGTTATGGGGGGCATTCACCCCTCCACTTT. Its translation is CASSYGGHSPLHF.

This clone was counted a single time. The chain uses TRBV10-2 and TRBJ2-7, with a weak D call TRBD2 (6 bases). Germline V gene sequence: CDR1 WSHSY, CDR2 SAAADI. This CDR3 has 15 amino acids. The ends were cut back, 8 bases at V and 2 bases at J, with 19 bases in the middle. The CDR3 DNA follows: TGCGCCAGCGGCGCGAGTGGAGGGACCCCCTACGAGCAGTACTTC. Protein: CASGASGGTPYEQYF.

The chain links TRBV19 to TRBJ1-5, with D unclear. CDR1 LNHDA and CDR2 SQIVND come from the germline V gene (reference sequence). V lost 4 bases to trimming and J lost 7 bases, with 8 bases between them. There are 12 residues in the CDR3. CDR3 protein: CASSTLTQPQHF. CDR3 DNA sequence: TGTGCCAGTAGTACCCTCACCCAGCCCCAGCATTTT. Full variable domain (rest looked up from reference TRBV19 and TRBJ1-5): DGGITQSPKYLFRKEGQNVTLSCEQNLNHDAMYWYRQDPGQGLRLIYYSQIVNDFQKGDIAEGYSVSREKKESFPLTVTSAQKNPTAFYLCASSTLTQPQHFGDGTRLSIL.

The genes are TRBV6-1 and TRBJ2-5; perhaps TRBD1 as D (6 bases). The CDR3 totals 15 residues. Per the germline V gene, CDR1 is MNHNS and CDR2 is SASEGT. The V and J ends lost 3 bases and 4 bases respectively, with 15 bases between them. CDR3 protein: CASSDPHRVGETQYF. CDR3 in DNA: TGTGCCAGCAGTGACCCACACAGGGTAGGAGAGACCCAGTACTTC.

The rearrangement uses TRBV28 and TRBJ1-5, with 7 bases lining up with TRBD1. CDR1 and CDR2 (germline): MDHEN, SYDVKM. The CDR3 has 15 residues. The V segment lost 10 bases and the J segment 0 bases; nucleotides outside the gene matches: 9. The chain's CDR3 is CATMTGRASNQPQHF. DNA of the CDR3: TGTGCCACCATGACAGGGCGCGCTAGCAATCAGCCCCAGCATTTT.

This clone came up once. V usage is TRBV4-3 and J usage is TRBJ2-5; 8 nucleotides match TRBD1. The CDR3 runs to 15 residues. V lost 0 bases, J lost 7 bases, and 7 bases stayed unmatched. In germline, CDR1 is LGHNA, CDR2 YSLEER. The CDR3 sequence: CASSQDLFTGGTQYF. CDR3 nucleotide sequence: TGCGCCAGCAGCCAAGATCTCTTCACAGGGGGGACCCAGTACTTC.

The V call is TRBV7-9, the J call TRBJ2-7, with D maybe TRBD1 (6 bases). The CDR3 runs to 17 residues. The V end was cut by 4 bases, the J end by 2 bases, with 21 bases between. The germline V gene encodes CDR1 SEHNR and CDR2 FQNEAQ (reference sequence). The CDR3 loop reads CASSSTRTGTRTYEQYF. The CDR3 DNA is TGTGCCAGCAGCTCCACACGCACCGGGACACGGACCTACGAGCAGTACTTC.

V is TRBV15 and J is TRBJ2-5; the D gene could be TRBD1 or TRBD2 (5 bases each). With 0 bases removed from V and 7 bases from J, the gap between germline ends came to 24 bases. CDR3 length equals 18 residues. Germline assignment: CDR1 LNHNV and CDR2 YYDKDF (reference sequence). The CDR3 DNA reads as TGTGCCACCAGCAGAGACAGGGTCCGACAGCTGGGAGAGGTGACCCAGTACTTC. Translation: CATSRDRVRQLGEVTQYF.

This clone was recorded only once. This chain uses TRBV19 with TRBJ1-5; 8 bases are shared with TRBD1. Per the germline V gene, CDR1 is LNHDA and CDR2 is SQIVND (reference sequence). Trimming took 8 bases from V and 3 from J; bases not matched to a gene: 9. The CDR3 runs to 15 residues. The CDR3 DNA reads TGTGCCAGTTTCCGCGGACAGGGCTTCAATCAGCCCCAGCATTTT. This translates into CASFRGQGFNQPQHF.

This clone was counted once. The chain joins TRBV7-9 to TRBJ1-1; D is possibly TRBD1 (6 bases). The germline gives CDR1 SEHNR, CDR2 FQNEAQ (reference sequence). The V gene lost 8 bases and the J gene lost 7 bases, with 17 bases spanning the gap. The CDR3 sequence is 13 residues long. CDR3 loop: CASLRQGPSEAFF. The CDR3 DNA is TGTGCCAGCTTGCGGCAGGGGCCCAGTGAAGCTTTCTTT.

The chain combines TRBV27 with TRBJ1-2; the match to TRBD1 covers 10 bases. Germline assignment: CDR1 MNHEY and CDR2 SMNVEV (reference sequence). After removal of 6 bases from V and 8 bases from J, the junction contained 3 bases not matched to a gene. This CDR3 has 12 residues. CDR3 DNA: TGTGCCAGCAGCGACAGGGGGCGAGGCTACACCTTC. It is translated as CASSDRGRGYTF.

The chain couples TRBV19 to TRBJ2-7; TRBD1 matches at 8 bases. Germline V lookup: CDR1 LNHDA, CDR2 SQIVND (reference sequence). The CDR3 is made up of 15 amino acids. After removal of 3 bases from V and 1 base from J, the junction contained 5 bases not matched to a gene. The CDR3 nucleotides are TGTGCCAGTAGTATTGCACAGGGGGAGTCCTACGAGCAGTACTTC. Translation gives CASSIAQGESYEQYF.

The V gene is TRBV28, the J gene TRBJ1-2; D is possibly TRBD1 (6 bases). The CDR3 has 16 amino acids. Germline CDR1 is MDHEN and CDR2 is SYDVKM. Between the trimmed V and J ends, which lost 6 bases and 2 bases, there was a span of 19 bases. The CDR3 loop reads CASSSDPRGGNYGYTF. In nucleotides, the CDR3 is TGTGCCAGCAGCTCTGACCCCCGAGGGGGAAACTATGGCTACACCTTC.